This TCR beta chain was obtained from a study of blood T cells in healthy people across ages. Study-level findings and limits: The study lacked donor CMV status, which possibly confounded expanded clonotype changes.

Through a sample-barcoded 5' primer and a J-beta primer mix, a second PCR was run for about 6 to 11 cycles. From the 5' RACE reads, TCRdb called clonotypes with MiXCR, one entry per CDR3 protein. The sample lists fewer than 2,000,000 distinct CDR3 sequences; roughly 32% were seen once. Trimming took 1 base from V and 11 from J; bases not matched to a gene: 6. CDR1 and CDR2 (germline): SGHTA, FQGNSA. The CDR3 is 13 residues long. This clonotype has a handful of counts. Its antigen remains unidentified. The chain carries TRBV7-2 and TRBJ2-3, with 7 bases that match TRBD2. The sequenced material came from blood. This receptor was obtained from a woman in her thirties in good health. CDR3: CASSLGVLAGQYF. The CDR3 DNA reads as TGTGCCAGCAGCTTAGGGGTTTTAGCGGGGCAGTATTTT.